Sequencing of this T cell receptor (beta chain) was carried out in a study of T cell changes during pregnancy in multiple sclerosis. The assay was immunoSEQ multiplex PCR, and TCRdb's table has in-frame clones only and misses some. There are over 40,000 clones in the sample; 70% to 90% occur only once, and about 6.3% lies in the top ten. Germline values: CDR1 SEHNR, CDR2 FQNEAQ (reference sequence). Unmatched junction bases numbered 3, after V lost 1 base and J lost 6 bases. The length of the CDR3 is 15 residues. The chain has TRBV7-9 and TRBJ2-1; 10 bases are a match to TRBD1. The source was CD8+ T cells from peripheral blood mononuclear cells, collected after pregnancy. The clonotype originates from a female donor in good health, enrolled as a control in a pregnancy study. CDR3 protein: CASSLGDRGTNEQFF. Written as DNA, the CDR3 is TGTGCCAGCAGCTTAGGGGACAGGGGCACCAATGAGCAGTTCTTC.